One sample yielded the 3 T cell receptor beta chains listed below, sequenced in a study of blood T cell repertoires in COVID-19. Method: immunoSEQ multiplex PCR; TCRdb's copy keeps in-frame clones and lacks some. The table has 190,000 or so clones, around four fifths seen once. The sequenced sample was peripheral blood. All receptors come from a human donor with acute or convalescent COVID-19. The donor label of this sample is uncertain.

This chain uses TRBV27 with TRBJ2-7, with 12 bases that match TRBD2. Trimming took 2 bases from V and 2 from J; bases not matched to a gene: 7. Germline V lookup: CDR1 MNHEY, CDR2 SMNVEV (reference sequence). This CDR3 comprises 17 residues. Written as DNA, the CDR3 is TGTGCCAGCAGTTTAATAAGAGGACTAGCGGGGACCTACGAGCAGTACTTC. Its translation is CASSLIRGLAGTYEQYF.

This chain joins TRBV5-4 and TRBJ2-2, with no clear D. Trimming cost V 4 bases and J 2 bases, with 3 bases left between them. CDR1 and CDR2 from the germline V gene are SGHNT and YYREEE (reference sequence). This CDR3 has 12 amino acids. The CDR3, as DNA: TGTGCCAGCAGCATAAACACCGGGGAGCTGTTTTTT. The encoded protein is CASSINTGELFF.

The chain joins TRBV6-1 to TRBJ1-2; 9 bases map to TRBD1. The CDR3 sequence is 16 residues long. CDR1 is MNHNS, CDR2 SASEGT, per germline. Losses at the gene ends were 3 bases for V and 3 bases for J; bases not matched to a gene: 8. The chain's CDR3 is CASSDNRGLLDYGYTF. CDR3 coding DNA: TGTGCCAGCAGTGATAACAGGGGGCTTTTGGACTATGGCTACACCTTC.